These T cell receptor beta chains were read from a single sample in a study of CD8+ T cells in alopecia areata. Only in-frame clones appear in the TCRdb table, and some are missing; sequencing was by immunoSEQ multiplex PCR. The sample lists over 150,000 clones, about 60% occurring once. Sequencing used CD8+ T cells sorted from blood, obtained at week 24, from a patient treated with tofacitinib. The receptors stem from a human donor with alopecia areata. Each CDR3 is given with its conserved first and last residue. D genes are given only for firm matches. Size tells how often a clone was seen (once, few, many) or the class of an expanded clone, and some rows leave it out.

J | size | V | D | CDR3 | DNA
TRBJ2-7 | NA | TRBV25-1 | TRBD2 | CASRVAGFGEQYF | TGTGCCAGCCGGGTAGCGGGGTTTGGCGAGCAGTACTTC
TRBJ2-5 | NA | TRBV2 | NA | CASSGITEIQETQYF | TGTGCCAGCAGTGGGATCACGGAAATCCAAGAGACCCAGTACTTC
TRBJ2-1 | few | TRBV6-5 | NA | CASSYSGVGNEQFF | TGTGCCAGCAGTTACTCAGGGGTAGGCAATGAGCAGTTCTTC
TRBJ1-5 | NA | TRBV30 | NA | CAWSRGADPVSNQPQHF | TGTGCCTGGAGTAGGGGAGCAGATCCCGTTAGCAATCAGCCCCAGCATTTT
TRBJ2-5 | few | TRBV13 | NA | CASSYDRKETQYF | TGTGCCAGCAGCTACGACAGGAAGGAGACCCAGTACTTC
TRBJ2-2 | many | TRBV10-3 | TRBD1 | CAIGGQSNTGELFF | TGTGCCATCGGGGGACAGTCGAACACCGGGGAGCTGTTTTTT
TRBJ2-3 | NA | TRBV6-5 | TRBD2 | CASSYLGGTDTQYF | TGTGCCAGCAGTTACCTCGGGGGGACAGATACGCAGTATTTT
TRBJ2-3 | few | TRBV4-1 | NA | CASSQVWSELYTQYF | TGCGCCAGCAGCCAAGTTTGGTCGGAGCTGTATACGCAGTATTTT
TRBJ2-5 | few | TRBV6-5 | NA | CASSYAGLGETQYF | TGTGCCAGCAGTTATGCAGGGCTAGGGGAGACCCAGTACTTC
TRBJ2-1 | NA | TRBV9 | NA | CASSGPSYNEQFF | TGTGCCAGCAGCGGGCCTTCCTACAATGAGCAGTTCTTC
TRBJ2-7 | NA | TRBV10-3 | NA | CAISGTDGGGRGMYEQYF | TGTGCCATCAGTGGGACCGACGGTGGGGGCAGGGGAATGTACGAGCAGTACTTC
TRBJ1-1 | NA | TRBV30 | NA | CAWSVSRATEAFF | TGTGCCTGGAGTGTGTCCCGAGCGACTGAAGCTTTCTTT
TRBJ1-2 | NA | TRBV13 | TRBD1 | CASSATSGGDRGALCPCF | TGTGCCAGCAGCGCGACCTCTGGGGGGGACAGGGGTGCCCTTTGCCCTTGCTTC
TRBJ1-2 | few | TRBV4-2 | NA | CASSQEPSGIYGYTF | TGTGCCAGCAGCCAAGAGCCATCGGGGATCTATGGCTACACCTTC
TRBJ1-6 | NA | TRBV9 | NA | CASSAASGALNSPLHF | TGTGCCAGCAGCGCCGCCTCGGGAGCACTTAATTCACCCCTCCACTTT
TRBJ2-2 | once | TRBV9 | NA | CASSGRAGTTNTGELFF | TGTGCCAGCAGCGGCAGAGCCGGGACAACGAACACCGGGGAGCTGTTTTTT
TRBJ2-4 | NA | TRBV5-6 | NA | CASSLAITAYLAKNIQYF | TGTGCCAGCAGCTTGGCTATCACCGCGTATCTAGCCAAAAACATTCAGTACTTC
TRBJ1-2 | NA | TRBV7-2 | TRBD1 | CASSSTGGAEGYTF | TGTGCCAGCAGCTCCACAGGGGGCGCCGAGGGCTACACCTTC
TRBJ2-7 | few | TRBV29-1 | NA | CSVEDWAGVSYEQYF | TGCAGCGTTGAAGATTGGGCAGGGGTATCCTACGAGCAGTACTTC
TRBJ2-3 | NA | TRBV29-1 | NA | CSVEREDTQYF | TGCAGCGTTGAAAGGGAAGATACGCAGTATTTT
TRBJ2-3 | NA | TRBV4-1 | TRBD2 | CASSLRLAGALGDTQYF | TGCGCCAGCAGCCTAAGACTAGCGGGGGCTCTTGGGGATACGCAGTATTTT
TRBJ1-2 | few | TRBV13 | NA | CASSEGTRGGYTF | TGTGCCAGCAGCGAAGGAACCAGGGGCGGCTACACCTTC
TRBJ1-2 | NA | TRBV14 | TRBD1 | CASSSTGTYGYTF | TGTGCCAGCAGCTCGACAGGGACTTATGGCTACACCTTC
TRBJ1-2 | few | TRBV15 | TRBD1 | CATSIYRGSVDGYTF | TGTGCCACCAGCATTTACAGGGGCTCGGTTGATGGCTACACCTTC
TRBJ1-5 | NA | TRBV15 | TRBD1 | CATSRVQGATKPQHF | TGTGCCACCAGCAGAGTCCAGGGGGCAACAAAGCCCCAGCATTTT
TRBJ1-6 | NA | TRBV5-6 | NA | CASSWGVGDSPLHF | TGTGCCAGCAGCTGGGGGGTTGGAGATTCACCCCTCCACTTT
TRBJ1-6 | NA | TRBV23-1 | NA | CASSLLCGQMDSPLHF | TGCGCCAGCAGCCTATTATGCGGACAGATGGACTCACCCCTCCACTTT
TRBJ1-5 | once | TRBV27 | TRBD1 | CASSLGQIDGQPQHF | TGTGCCAGCAGTTTGGGACAGATTGACGGTCAGCCCCAGCATTTT
TRBJ1-2 | NA | TRBV9 | NA | CASSAGGVGSYGYTF | TGTGCCAGCAGCGCGGGAGGGGTCGGGTCCTATGGCTACACCTTC
TRBJ2-3 | few | TRBV10-3 | NA | CAIRTTAYRDFYSTDTQYF | TGTGCCATCAGAACGACAGCCTACCGGGACTTCTACTCCACAGATACGCAGTATTTT
TRBJ1-2 | few | TRBV4-2 | NA | CASSQRMDYGYTF | TGTGCCAGCAGCCAAAGGATGGACTATGGCTACACCTTC
TRBJ2-1 | NA | TRBV20-1 | NA | CSAQNNEQFF | TGCAGTGCTCAGAACAATGAGCAGTTCTTC
TRBJ1-2 | NA | TRBV9 | NA | CASGGYGYTF | TGTGCCAGCGGAGGCTATGGCTACACCTTC
TRBJ2-5 | NA | TRBV4-1 | NA | CASSQEGRGETQYF | TGCGCCAGCAGCCAAGAAGGGCGAGGGGAGACCCAGTACTTC
TRBJ2-2 | few | TRBV29-1 | NA | CSVGDGTGELFF | TGCAGCGTTGGGGACGGCACCGGGGAGCTGTTTTTT
TRBJ1-6 | NA | TRBV14 | NA | CASSRGENSPLHF | TGTGCCAGCAGCCGCGGGGAGAATTCACCCCTCCACTTT
TRBJ2-2 | NA | TRBV5-1 | NA | CASTELGTGELFF | TGCGCCAGCACCGAGCTCGGCACCGGGGAGCTGTTTTTT
TRBJ1-1 | few | TRBV4-1 | NA | CASSHPGREAFF | TGCGCCAGCAGCCACCCGGGACGTGAAGCTTTCTTT
TRBJ2-7 | NA | TRBV27 | NA | CARETTGSYEQYF | TGTGCCAGAGAGACGACAGGCTCCTACGAGCAGTACTTC
TRBJ2-5 | once | TRBV30 | NA | CAWSVPWVSQETQYF | TGTGCCTGGAGTGTACCGTGGGTGAGCCAAGAGACCCAGTACTTC
TRBJ1-4 | once | TRBV6-5 | NA | CASSYGGRTNEKLFF | TGTGCCAGCAGTTACGGCGGGAGAACTAATGAAAAACTGTTTTTT
TRBJ1-2 | NA | TRBV20-1 | NA | CSPGGYTF | TGCAGTCCTGGGGGCTACACCTTC
TRBJ1-1 | NA | TRBV6-1 | NA | CASHEGGTEAFF | TGTGCCAGCCACGAGGGGGGCACTGAAGCTTTCTTT
TRBJ2-5 | once | TRBV6-1 | TRBD1 | CASSEWPPGQQETQYF | TGTGCCAGCAGTGAATGGCCCCCGGGACAGCAAGAGACCCAGTACTTC
TRBJ1-4 | NA | TRBV23-1 | NA | CASSQNHVERTTNEKLFF | TGCGCCAGCAGTCAGAACCACGTCGAACGGACAACTAATGAAAAACTGTTTTTT
TRBJ1-1 | NA | TRBV7-2 | NA | CASSLGSQQAFF | TGTGCCAGCAGCTTAGGTTCCCAGCAAGCTTTCTTT
TRBJ2-1 | NA | TRBV19 | TRBD2 | CASRETSGGANEQFF | TGTGCCAGTAGAGAGACTAGCGGGGGGGCCAATGAGCAGTTCTTC
TRBJ2-3 | NA | TRBV4-1 | NA | CASSQDLNTQYF | TGCGCCAGCAGCCAAGATTTAAATACGCAGTATTTT
TRBJ1-2 | few | TRBV29-1 | NA | CSVGPGGTYGYTF | TGCAGCGTTGGGCCGGGGGGCACATATGGCTACACCTTC
TRBJ1-2 | NA | TRBV7-2 | TRBD1 | CASSNRDSYGYTF | TGTGCCAGCAGCAACCGGGACAGCTATGGCTACACCTTC
TRBJ2-5 | NA | TRBV23-1 | NA | CASSLALQYF | TGCGCCAGCAGCTTAGCTCTCCAGTACTTC
TRBJ1-5 | NA | TRBV4-1 | NA | CASSQDGNQPQHF | TGCGCCAGCAGCCAAGACGGGAATCAGCCCCAGCATTTT
TRBJ2-7 | NA | TRBV12-5 | TRBD2 | CASGLPSRGDEQYF | TGTGCTAGTGGTTTGCCCTCACGGGGGGACGAGCAGTACTTC